A selection of T cell receptor beta chains follows, all from one sample in a study of shared clonotypes between healthy human individuals. Sequenced by immunoSEQ multiplex PCR; TCRdb stores in-frame clones only, minus some. The sample records some 2,100,000 clones, roughly 95% being singletons. The sequencing input was naive CD4+ T cells sorted from blood. The receptors were sampled from a young man in good health. Each CDR3 is given with its conserved first and last residue.

J,V,CDR3
TRBJ2-7,TRBV11-1,CASSLVGLGSYEQYF
TRBJ1-4,TRBV25-1,CASSAGVNEKLFF
TRBJ2-7,TRBV2,CASSDWGTYNGDEQYF
TRBJ2-2,TRBV9,CASSGPMNTGELFF
TRBJ1-5,TRBV10-3,CAISESGGQGGQPQHF
.,TRBV11-2,CASSSDPVSYEQYF
TRBJ1-2,TRBV5-1,CASSATGTASSYGYTF
TRBJ2-7,TRBV19,CASSGGQAPYEQYF
TRBJ1-2,TRBV2,CASSRTGAANYGYTF
TRBJ2-2,TRBV2,CASTPTGTSGFTGELFF
TRBJ2-3,TRBV7-9,CASRNRELTDTQYF
TRBJ2-5,TRBV29-1,CSAKTGARETQYF
TRBJ1-5,TRBV27,CASSRDREGQPQHF
TRBJ1-3,TRBV9,CASSPSVGIPGNTIYF
TRBJ2-3,TRBV5-4,CASSLDATSGSSNTQYF
TRBJ2-7,TRBV18,CASSPGSDSWEQYF
TRBJ1-2,TRBV28,CASRTRHNYGYTF